Following are 12 T cell receptor beta chains from one sample sequenced in a study of blood T cell repertoires in COVID-19. The protocol was immunoSEQ multiplex PCR, while the TCRdb copy is restricted to in-frame clones and leaves out a portion. Here the sample spans approximately 50,000 clones, less than 95% being singletons. Sequences were obtained from peripheral blood. The receptors come from an older man with acute or convalescent COVID-19.

The V gene is TRBV6-2 or TRBV6-3, the J gene TRBJ1-1, with TRBD1 identical over 7 bases. The CDR3 loop spans 13 amino acids. Losses at the gene ends were 5 bases for V and 5 bases for J; bases not matched to a gene: 5. CDR1 and CDR2 from the germline V gene are MNHEY and SVGEGT. CDR3 sequence: CASSLRGRTEAFF. CDR3 in DNA: TGTGCCAGCAGTCTTAGGGGGCGGACTGAAGCTTTCTTT.

This clone appeared once. The chain employs TRBV5-1 and TRBJ2-5; 16 bases are shared with TRBD2. In germline, CDR1 is SGHRS, CDR2 YFSETQ. The CDR3 spans 16 residues. Losses at the gene ends were 3 bases for V and 3 bases for J; bases not matched to a gene: 2. The CDR3 protein is CASSSGTSGGEETQYF. The CDR3 bases are TGCGCCAGCAGCTCCGGGACTAGCGGGGGGGAAGAGACCCAGTACTTC.

The J gene is TRBJ1-3, the V gene TRBV5-6; 8 bases align to TRBD1. The trim removed 4 bases at V and 3 bases at J, leaving 3 bases unmatched. The length of the CDR3 is 14 residues. Germline values: CDR1 SGHDT, CDR2 YYEEEE. The CDR3, as DNA: TGTGCCAGCAGCAACGACAGGGGTGGAAACACCATATATTTT. Translation: CASSNDRGGNTIYF.

The chain is built from TRBV3-1 (or the pseudogene TRBV3-2) and TRBJ2-4; D may be TRBD2 (5 bases). CDR3 length: 13 residues. Per the germline V gene, CDR1 is LGHDT and CDR2 is YNNKEL (reference sequence). Trimming removed 4 bases at V and 8 bases at J, with 12 bases between. In DNA, the CDR3 is TGTGCCAGCAGCCGGGATGGAGGAGACATTCAGTACTTC. Translation gives CASSRDGGDIQYF.

The chain carries TRBV5-5 and TRBJ1-2; maybe TRBD1 (5 bases). The CDR3 loop spans 15 amino acids. Trimming took off 2 bases at V and 5 bases at J, with 16 bases between the two ends. The germline CDR1 and CDR2 sequences are SGHKS and YYEKEE (reference sequence). CDR3 sequence (DNA): TGTGCCAGCAGCTTCTCGACAGCCGTATCGTATGGCTACACCTTC. This sequence encodes CASSFSTAVSYGYTF.

In its sample, this clone ranks as medium-sized (0.01 to 0.1%). The chain carries TRBV7-9 and TRBJ1-2; maybe TRBD1 (6 bases). The CDR3 length is 13 residues. Trimming pared 6 bases from V and 2 bases from J, leaving 10 bases between. Germline CDR1 reads SEHNR; CDR2 reads FQNEAQ (reference sequence). CDR3 in DNA: TGTGCCAGCAGGGACAGCCAGAACTATGGCTACACCTTC. As protein: CASRDSQNYGYTF.

The chain has TRBV19 and TRBJ1-2, with 8 bases matching TRBD1. The CDR3 loop spans 12 amino acids. Looked up from germline, CDR1 is LNHDA and CDR2 is SQIVND (reference sequence). With V trimmed by 9 bases and J by 6 bases, 6 bases remained unmatched. This chain's CDR3 is CARGQGADGYTF. The CDR3 DNA reads TGTGCCAGGGGCCAGGGGGCGGATGGCTACACCTTC.

The chain links TRBV3-1 (or the pseudogene TRBV3-2) to TRBJ1-1, with D hard to call. CDR3 size: 13 residues. The V gene lost 1 base and the J gene lost 9 bases, with 12 bases spanning the gap. Per germline, CDR1 LGHDT and CDR2 YNNKEL (reference sequence). The CDR3 loop is CASSQGGGRQAFF. The CDR3 nucleotides are TGTGCCAGCAGCCAAGGTGGAGGTCGACAAGCTTTCTTT.

CDR3 coding DNA: TGTGCCAGCAGTTCCGGGACAGGGGACGAGCAGTACTTC. This codes for CASSSGTGDEQYF. The chain uses TRBV28 and TRBJ2-7, with 10 bases fitting TRBD1. V was clipped by 4 bases and J by 5 bases; unmatched bases: 2. The CDR3 runs 13 residues. CDR1 and CDR2 from the germline V gene are MDHEN and SYDVKM.

The chain is built from TRBV7-6 and TRBJ2-2; maybe TRBD2 (6 bases). The CDR3 loop spans 13 amino acids. The V gene lost 6 bases and the J gene lost 6 bases, with 11 bases spanning the gap. Germline assignment: CDR1 SGHVS and CDR2 FNYEAQ. The CDR3 loop is CASRRTSSGELFF. The CDR3, as DNA: TGTGCCAGCAGGCGAACTAGCTCCGGGGAGCTGTTTTTT.

This chain links TRBV11-2 with TRBJ2-7; TRBD1 aligns across 10 bases. Germline V gene lookup returns CDR1 SGHAT and CDR2 FQNNGV. This CDR3 is built from 14 residues. V shed 6 bases and J 7 bases; nucleotides not matched to a gene: 9. This CDR3 reads CASRPGTGVGEQYF. In DNA, the CDR3 is TGTGCCAGCAGGCCCGGGACAGGGGTCGGGGAGCAGTACTTC. Drawing the rest from reference TRBV11-2 and TRBJ2-7, the complete variable domain is EAGVAQSPRYKIIEKRQSVAFWCNPISGHATLYWYQQILGQGPKLLIQFQNNGVVDDSQLPKDRFSAERLKGVDSTLKIQPAKLEDSAVYLCASRPGTGVGEQYFGPGTRLTVT.

The chain joins TRBV5-6 to TRBJ1-4; tentatively, D is TRBD1 (6 bases). Trimming removed 1 base at V and 4 bases at J, with 14 bases between. This CDR3 has 16 residues. Germline values: CDR1 SGHDT, CDR2 YYEEEE. The CDR3 sequence: CASSLKDSLFNEKLFF. The CDR3 DNA sequence: TGTGCCAGCAGCTTGAAGGACAGCCTTTTTAATGAAAAACTGTTTTTT.